In its sample, the clone carrying this T cell receptor (beta chain) was seen many times. These data come from a study of T cells in Graves' hyperthyroidism and ophthalmopathy. The source material, RNA transcripts, was used to amplify TCR beta CDR3 regions. A first-round RT-PCR of the TCR CDR3 used the HTBI primer set. MiXCR, run by TCRdb on the multiplex PCR reads, gives a single entry per CDR3 protein. The table records some 360,000 distinct CDR3 sequences, approximately 18% of them present only once. The study included ophthalmopathy patients with Clinical Activity Score at least 3, NOSPECS grade at least 4 and duration under 3 months. Patients were excluded because of uncontrolled infection, other autoimmune disease, pregnancy or lactation. The TCR was taken from a woman aged 40-49 years with Graves' ophthalmopathy. Sequencing was done on a sample of blood.

The CDR3 spells CASSFMGTEAFF. The DNA of the CDR3 is TGTGCCAGCAGTTTCATGGGTACTGAAGCTTTCTTT. The chain carries TRBV12-3 or TRBV12-4 and TRBJ1-1; D unresolved. There are 12 residues in the CDR3. The V end lost 3 bases, the J end lost 5 bases, and 7 bases lay between the germline ends.